Listed here are 23 T cell receptor beta chains from one sample, sequenced in a study of CD8 T cells in ankylosing spondylitis. No antigen has been identified for these receptors. TCRdb passed the 5' RACE reads through MiXCR, listing each CDR3 protein once. Among 100,000 or so distinct CDR3 sequences listed, roughly 10% were seen once. The study, taken as a whole, reports: A TCR beta motif made of about 8 highly homologous variants seemed typical of ankylosing spondylitis blood.

The source material was blood, either unsorted or a sorted T cell fraction (not recorded which). The source is a male donor with ankylosing spondylitis.

This clonotype was picked up many times. The CDR3 loop reads CASSQDSPSWYEQYF. DNA for the CDR3: TGTGCCAGCAGCCAAGACAGCCCTAGTTGGTACGAGCAGTACTTC. The V and J genes are TRBV14 and TRBJ2-7; the D is unclear. The CDR3 extends over 15 amino acids. Trimming took 0 bases from V and 4 from J, leaving 13 bases between them. The germline gives CDR1 SGHDN, CDR2 FVKESK.

This clonotype was observed a few times. This chain uses TRBV11-2 with TRBJ1-2, with 9 bases fitting TRBD1. Germline values: CDR1 SGHAT, CDR2 FQNNGV. V gave up 3 bases and J gave up 10 bases; unmatched junction bases: 12. CDR3 length: 15 residues. CDR3 sequence: CASSFNLGQGGDYTF. The CDR3 bases are TGTGCCAGCAGCTTTAACCTGGGACAGGGAGGAGACTACACCTTC.

This clonotype was seen many times. This rearrangement joins TRBV7-9 to TRBJ2-1; perhaps TRBD2 as D (6 bases). CDR3 size: 16 residues. V dropped 5 bases and J dropped 5 bases, with 19 bases sitting between them. Germline CDR1 SEHNR, CDR2 FQNEAQ (reference sequence). Here the CDR3 DNA reads TGTGCCAGCAGCACACTTGGCGGGACTTCCCACAATGAGCAGTTCTTC. Translation gives CASSTLGGTSHNEQFF.

This clonotype came up many times. CDR3 DNA sequence: TGTGCCAGCAGCCAAACGACGTCCTACGAGCAGTACTTC. This codes for CASSQTTSYEQYF. The V gene is TRBV7-9, the J gene TRBJ2-7; D not resolved. Trimming took 5 bases from V and 1 from J, leaving 9 bases between them. Germline-derived CDR1 and CDR2 are SEHNR and FQNEAQ (reference sequence). The CDR3 runs to 13 residues.

This chain connects TRBV4-1 to TRBJ2-7, with D unresolved. The germline V and J ends were trimmed by 1 base and 0 bases, with 7 bases remaining between them. Germline V gives CDR1 MGHRA, CDR2 YSYEKL. This CDR3 is built from 14 residues. This chain's CDR3 is CASSQVSFSYEQYF. In nucleotides, the CDR3 is TGCGCCAGCAGCCAAGTATCATTCTCCTACGAGCAGTACTTC.

The V and J genes are TRBV6-1 and TRBJ1-1; no clear D. The germline V gene has CDR1 MNHNS and CDR2 SASEGT. The V end lost 7 bases, the J end lost 0 bases, and 18 bases lay between the germline ends. The length of the CDR3 is 16 residues. The CDR3 bases are TGTGCCAGCACCCCGACCGGGTCCGCGATGAACACTGAAGCTTTCTTT. Translated, it gives CASTPTGSAMNTEAFF.

This clonotype has a handful of counts. The chain combines TRBV24-1 with TRBJ1-2; D is unresolved. V lost 5 bases and J 3 bases, leaving 9 bases between the germline ends. From germline, CDR1 is KGHDR and CDR2 SFDVKD. The CDR3 is made up of 13 amino acids. In nucleotides, the CDR3 is TGTGCCACCAGTGCAGACATCGACTATGGCTACACCTTC. This encodes CATSADIDYGYTF.

The table lists this clonotype with many counts. V is TRBV18 and J is TRBJ2-3, with D possibly matching TRBD2 (6 bases). CDR1 is KGHSH and CDR2 is LQKENI in the germline V gene. The CDR3 is 14 amino acids. Trimming shortened V by 6 bases and J by 0 bases, and 10 bases separated the two germline ends. CDR3 amino acids: CASSSTRSTDTQYF. The CDR3, as DNA: TGTGCCAGCTCGTCGACTAGAAGCACAGATACGCAGTATTTT.

The chain has TRBV2 and TRBJ2-7, with TRBD2 identical over 11 bases. Trimming removed 4 bases from V and 1 base from J; junction bases left unmatched: 6. The length of the CDR3 is 16 residues. CDR1 and CDR2 (germline): SNHLY, FYNNEI. CDR3 protein: CASSVTSGTGSYEQYF. CDR3 in DNA: TGTGCCAGCAGTGTGACTAGCGGGACGGGGTCCTACGAGCAGTACTTC.

This clonotype came up many times. The rearrangement joins TRBV10-3 to TRBJ1-4; perhaps TRBD1 as D (5 bases). The CDR3 has 14 amino acids. The germline CDR1 and CDR2 sequences are ENHRY and SYGVKD. The V end was cut by 2 bases, the J end by 6 bases, with 10 bases between. The CDR3: CAISEGDSDEKLFF. In DNA, the CDR3 is TGTGCCATCAGTGAGGGAGACAGTGATGAAAAACTGTTTTTT.

This clonotype was counted between two and nine times. The chain joins TRBV4-2 to TRBJ2-1; maybe TRBD2 (5 bases). The CDR3 spans 17 residues. V gave up 0 bases and J gave up 1 base, with 13 bases separating them. Germline V gene lookup returns CDR1 LGHNA and CDR2 YNFKEQ. DNA for the CDR3: TGTGCCAGCAGCCAAGATCATACTAGACCTTCCTACAATGAGCAGTTCTTC. Translation gives CASSQDHTRPSYNEQFF.

This clonotype was counted a few times. The V and J genes are TRBV13 and TRBJ2-1, with D perhaps TRBD1 or TRBD2 (6 bases each). The ends were cut back, 6 bases at V and 9 bases at J, with 12 bases in the middle. Germline-derived CDR1 and CDR2 are PRHDT and FYEKMQ (reference sequence). The CDR3 runs to 12 residues. The chain's CDR3 is CASSMGGFEQFF. DNA for the CDR3: TGTGCCAGCAGTATGGGGGGCTTTGAGCAGTTCTTC.

In this sample, this clonotype turned up a few times. The J gene is TRBJ2-7, the V gene TRBV6-5; no firm D call. This CDR3 contains 11 residues. Deletions cut 10 bases from V and 4 bases from J, with 11 bases between. Germline CDR1 MNHEY, CDR2 SVGAGI. The CDR3 sequence: CATRDVYEQYV. CDR3 in DNA: TGTGCCACCAGAGACGTATACGAGCAGTACGTC.

A few counts support this clonotype. J is TRBJ2-7 and V is TRBV7-9; 7 nucleotides agree with TRBD2. Germline loops: CDR1 SEHNR, CDR2 FQNEAQ (reference sequence). CDR3 length: 16 residues. V gave up 5 bases and J gave up 3 bases; unmatched junction bases: 13. Here the CDR3 reads CASSPSAGEAYYEQYV. The DNA of the CDR3 is TGTGCCAGCAGCCCCAGTGCGGGAGAGGCCTACTACGAGCAGTACGTC.

This clonotype has only a few counts. The chain is built from TRBV7-9 and TRBJ1-2; D is perhaps TRBD1 (5 bases). V was clipped by 1 base and J by 3 bases, with 12 bases between them. The germline gives CDR1 SEHNR, CDR2 FQNEAQ (reference sequence). The CDR3 extends over 15 amino acids. The CDR3 loop is CASSLVGGADYGYTF. The CDR3 DNA is TGTGCCAGCAGCTTAGTAGGTGGGGCGGACTATGGCTACACCTTC. The variable domain in full, with the rest retrieved from reference TRBV7-9 and TRBJ1-2, is DTGVSQNPRHKITKRGQNVTFRCDPISEHNRLYWYRQTLGQGPEFLTYFQNEAQLEKSRLLSDRFSAERPKGSFSTLEIQRTEQGDSAMYLCASSLVGGADYGYTFGSGTRLTVV.

There are many counts of this clonotype. The CDR3 sequence: CSVGRTGGSNEQFF. The CDR3 DNA sequence: TGCAGCGTTGGAAGGACAGGGGGTAGTAATGAGCAGTTCTTC. This rearrangement joins TRBV29-1 to TRBJ2-1, with TRBD1 matching over 10 bases. CDR1 is SQVTM and CDR2 is ANQGSEA in the germline V gene. V shed 4 bases, J shed 7 bases, and the junction held 7 bases outside the gene matches. The CDR3 spans 14 residues.

In this sample, this clonotype turned up many times. The V gene is TRBV5-5, the J gene TRBJ2-2, with D maybe TRBD1 (6 bases). V was pared by 3 bases and J by 2 bases, with 8 bases between. The CDR3 totals 14 residues. Germline lookup yields CDR1 SGHKS and CDR2 YYEKEE (reference sequence). The CDR3: CASSWDTNTGELFF. For the CDR3, the DNA is TGTGCCAGCAGCTGGGACACTAACACCGGGGAGCTGTTTTTT. The variable domain in full, completed from reference TRBV5-5 and TRBJ2-2, reads DAGVTQSPTHLIKTRGQQVTLRCSPISGHKSVSWYQQVLGQGPQFIFQYYEKEERGRGNFPDRFSARQFPNYSSELNVNALLLGDSALYLCASSWDTNTGELFFGEGSRLTVL.

The chain has TRBV7-6 and TRBJ2-1, with 13 bases matching TRBD2. Germline CDR1 reads SGHVS; CDR2 reads FNYEAQ. Losses at the gene ends were 1 base for V and 3 bases for J; bases not matched to a gene: 3. The CDR3 extends over 17 amino acids. The CDR3 loop is CASSLDGTSGVYNEQFF. The CDR3 coding sequence is TGTGCCAGCAGCTTAGATGGGACTAGCGGGGTCTACAATGAGCAGTTCTTC. The variable domain in full, completed from reference TRBV7-6 and TRBJ2-1, reads GAGVSQSPRYKVTKRGQDVALRCDPISGHVSLYWYRQALGQGPEFLTYFNYEAQQDKSGLPNDRFSAERPEGSISTLTIQRTEQRDSAMYRCASSLDGTSGVYNEQFFGPGTRLTVL.

This clonotype was observed a handful of times. This chain's CDR3 is CASGSFGGEEQYV. CDR3 DNA: TGCGCCAGCGGGAGTTTCGGGGGGGAAGAGCAGTACGTC. This chain connects TRBV5-1 to TRBJ2-7; 8 bases agree with TRBD2. Germline assignment: CDR1 SGHRS and CDR2 YFSETQ. The CDR3 contains 13 residues. V lost 7 bases, J lost 7 bases, and 10 bases stayed unmatched.

There are many counts of this clonotype. In DNA, the CDR3 is TGTGCCAGCAGCCAAGATCCAACATACGGTACATCCGACCATACGCAGTATTTT. Protein product: CASSQDPTYGTSDHTQYF. This rearrangement joins TRBV4-2 to TRBJ2-3; D gene ambiguous. The germline CDR1 and CDR2 sequences are LGHNA and YNFKEQ. The length of the CDR3 is 18 residues. Trimming left V 0 bases short and J 7 bases short, with 23 bases between.

The DNA for the CDR3 is TGTGCCAGCAGCTTGGGACGCGAGGATGAGCAGTTCTTC. Residues: CASSLGREDEQFF. The chain recombines TRBV5-6 with TRBJ2-1; the D is unclear. The CDR3 has 13 amino acids. Germline CDR1 SGHDT, CDR2 YYEEEE. Trimming removed 0 bases at V and 8 bases at J, with 9 bases between.

This clonotype turned up a few times. This CDR3 reads CASSSKGLAGADTQYF. Here the CDR3 DNA reads TGTGCCAGCAGTTCTAAGGGACTAGCGGGAGCAGATACGCAGTATTTT. The chain is built from TRBV7-9 and TRBJ2-3; 14 nucleotides align to TRBD2. The V gene's germline CDR1 is SEHNR and CDR2 FQNEAQ (reference sequence). The CDR3 is made up of 16 amino acids. With 6 bases clipped from V and 4 bases from J, the junction kept 6 bases outside the gene matches.

This clonotype turned up a few times. J is TRBJ2-2 and V is TRBV27; the D call may be TRBD1 or TRBD2 (5 bases each). V was shortened by 2 bases and J by 3 bases, with 13 bases between the two germline ends. The CDR3 covers 16 residues. Germline CDR1 and CDR2: MNHEY and SMNVEV (reference sequence). CDR3 residues: CASSLIPGTDTGELFF. The CDR3 DNA sequence: TGTGCCAGCAGTTTAATACCCGGGACCGACACCGGGGAGCTGTTTTTT.